The 22 T cell receptor beta chains given below trace back to one sample, sequenced in a study of shared clonotypes between healthy human individuals. Naive CD8 populations comprised CD45RO-negative cells positively selected for CCR7, excluding terminally differentiated effector memory CD45RA+ cells. Sequencing was performed with immunoSEQ multiplex PCR; in TCRdb, only in-frame clones are kept and a portion is missing. The sample contains about 2 million clones, approximately 94% of which appear only once. Sequencing was carried out using naive CD8+ T cells sorted from blood. All receptors come from a man aged 18 to 30 in good health.

This sequence joins TRBV5-4 and TRBJ2-3, with 10 bases matching TRBD2. This CDR3 is built from 15 residues. Germline CDR1 and CDR2: SGHNT and YYREEE (reference sequence). Trimming at V came to 4 bases and at J to 6 bases, leaving 8 bases not matched to a gene. CDR3 region: CASSISGGAGDTQYF. The CDR3 DNA follows: TGTGCCAGCAGCATCAGCGGGGGGGCTGGTGATACGCAGTATTTT. The entire variable domain, with the rest obtained from reference TRBV5-4 and TRBJ2-3, is as follows: ETGVTQSPTHLIKTRGQQVTLRCSSQSGHNTVSWYQQALGQGPQFIFQYYREEENGRGNFPPRFSGLQFPNYSSELNVNALELDDSALYLCASSISGGAGDTQYFGPGTRLTVL.

V usage is TRBV30 and J usage is TRBJ1-1; perhaps TRBD1 as D (5 bases). Trimming removed 2 bases at V and 5 bases at J, with 9 bases between. The germline V gene has CDR1 GTSNPN and CDR2 SVGIG (reference sequence). The CDR3 sequence is 12 residues long. CDR3 coding DNA: TGTGCCTGGAGTTTCGGGGGGACTGAAGCTTTCTTT. This encodes CAWSFGGTEAFF.

The chain employs TRBV19 and TRBJ2-1; either TRBD1 or TRBD2 may supply D (5 bases each). This CDR3 has 14 residues. Trimming cost V 4 bases and J 0 bases, with 7 bases left between them. Germline-derived CDR1 and CDR2 are LNHDA and SQIVND (reference sequence). CDR3 region: CASSKGSSYNEQFF. CDR3 DNA sequence: TGTGCCAGTAGTAAGGGGAGCTCCTACAATGAGCAGTTCTTC.

About this clone itself: This CDR3 is also generated by other DNA sequences in the sample. The genes are TRBV25-1 and TRBJ1-2; D remains unclear. The CDR3 is 12 residues long. The germline CDR1 and CDR2 sequences are MGHDK and SYGVNS. V was shortened by 4 bases and J by 4 bases, with 7 bases between the two germline ends. The CDR3 protein is CASSVTGYGYTF. As DNA, the CDR3 is TGTGCCAGCAGTGTAACTGGCTATGGCTACACCTTC.

The V and J genes are TRBV4-1 and TRBJ1-2; D gene ambiguous. CDR3 length: 16 residues. Germline V gene data show CDR1 as MGHRA and CDR2 as YSYEKL. V lost 1 base to trimming and J lost 4 bases, with 16 bases between them. The CDR3 reads CASSQGTMGVSYGYTF. The CDR3 DNA follows: TGCGCCAGCAGCCAAGGGACCATGGGCGTCTCCTATGGCTACACCTTC.

The chain joins TRBV28 to TRBJ2-7; 12 bases are shared with TRBD2. This CDR3 spans 15 amino acids. The germline V gene has CDR1 MDHEN and CDR2 SYDVKM. V gave up 10 bases and J gave up 4 bases; unmatched junction bases: 11. DNA for the CDR3: TGTGCCACCCGGACTAGCGGGGATGTAGGATACGAGCAGTACTTC. It encodes CATRTSGDVGYEQYF.

The gene calls are TRBV19 and TRBJ1-1, with unresolved D. With 5 bases removed from V and 4 bases from J, the gap between germline ends came to 14 bases. Germline CDR1 reads LNHDA; CDR2 reads SQIVND (reference sequence). This CDR3 comprises 14 residues. As DNA, the CDR3 is TGTGCCAGTAGTTCCCCGGGGTGGGGCACTGAAGCTTTCTTT. It is translated as CASSSPGWGTEAFF.

J is TRBJ2-2 and V is TRBV2; tentative D call: TRBD2 (6 bases). Germline assignment: CDR1 SNHLY and CDR2 FYNNEI. Trimming cost V 7 bases and J 6 bases, with 12 bases left between them. This CDR3 comprises 13 residues. In DNA, the CDR3 is TGTGCCAGCATTGGAGGGATCGCCGGGGAGCTGTTTTTT. Its translation: CASIGGIAGELFF.

The rearrangement links TRBV11-2 to TRBJ2-7, with 10 bases identical to TRBD1. There are 16 residues in the CDR3. Germline V gene sequence: CDR1 SGHAT, CDR2 FQNNGV. The V and J ends lost 2 bases and 7 bases, in that order; junction bases with no gene match: 11. CDR3 coding DNA: TGTGCCAGCAGCTTAAGTCGGGGACAGGGGATCGGGGAGCAGTACTTC. It translates to CASSLSRGQGIGEQYF.

The V gene is TRBV15, the J gene TRBJ1-2, with a possible D match to TRBD1 (5 bases). V shed 3 bases and J shed 4 bases, with 18 bases lying between them. CDR3 length: 16 amino acids. From germline, CDR1 is LNHNV and CDR2 YYDKDF (reference sequence). Here the CDR3 reads CATSSSLGGDPYGYTF. The CDR3 DNA is TGTGCCACCAGCAGCTCCTTAGGTGGGGACCCCTATGGCTACACCTTC.

V and J are TRBV5-4 and TRBJ2-3; no firm D call. The CDR3 is 13 amino acids. Trimming stripped 5 bases from V and 2 bases from J, with 9 bases between. Germline V gives CDR1 SGHNT, CDR2 YYREEE (reference sequence). CDR3 nucleotides: TGTGCCAGCAGTTATCATTTCACAGATACGCAGTATTTT. It encodes CASSYHFTDTQYF.

The chain combines TRBV4-1 with TRBJ2-3, with 13 bases that match TRBD2. CDR1 is MGHRA and CDR2 is YSYEKL in the germline V gene. The V gene end was trimmed by 4 bases and the J gene end by 3 bases; junction bases not matched to a gene: 4. CDR3 size: 16 residues. The CDR3 sequence: CASSLGTSGETDTQYF. The CDR3 region has the DNA TGCGCCAGCAGCCTCGGGACTAGCGGGGAAACAGATACGCAGTATTTT.

This chain's CDR3 is CASSSYNQETQYF. The CDR3 DNA sequence: TGTGCCAGTAGTAGTTACAACCAAGAGACCCAGTACTTC. This chain links TRBV19 with TRBJ2-5; D not certain. The V and J ends lost 4 bases and 0 bases respectively, with 6 bases between them. This CDR3 has 13 amino acids. Germline lookup yields CDR1 LNHDA and CDR2 SQIVND (reference sequence). Drawing the rest from reference TRBV19 and TRBJ2-5, the complete variable domain is DGGITQSPKYLFRKEGQNVTLSCEQNLNHDAMYWYRQDPGQGLRLIYYSQIVNDFQKGDIAEGYSVSREKKESFPLTVTSAQKNPTAFYLCASSSYNQETQYFGPGTRLLVL.

The J gene is TRBJ1-2, the V gene TRBV11-2; D possibly corresponds to TRBD1 (5 bases). Per the germline V gene, CDR1 is SGHAT and CDR2 is FQNNGV. The CDR3 is 15 residues long. The ends were cut back, 4 bases at V and 4 bases at J, with 16 bases in the middle. The CDR3 DNA sequence: TGTGCCAGCAGCTCGGACGGGACGGCGGTCTATGGCTACACCTTC. This gives the protein CASSSDGTAVYGYTF.

This clone was counted only a few times. The CDR3 DNA reads as TGTGCCAGCAGCTTAAACCAGGGCGAGCAGTACTTC. It translates to CASSLNQGEQYF. V and J are TRBV7-9 and TRBJ2-7; D perhaps matches TRBD1 (5 bases). The V end was cut by 2 bases, the J end by 6 bases, with 8 bases between. The CDR3 has 12 residues. From germline, CDR1 is SEHNR and CDR2 FQNEAQ (reference sequence).

Note on this clone: A read error may be the cause here, since a much bigger clone is one base away. At the DNA level, this CDR3 is encoded by other sequences in the same sample as well. The gene calls are TRBV9 and TRBJ1-1; unclear D gene. V dropped 0 bases and J dropped 3 bases, with 6 bases sitting between them. Germline V gene lookup returns CDR1 SGDLS and CDR2 YYNGEE. The CDR3 spans 13 residues. The CDR3 loop reads CASSVGPYTEAFF. DNA for the CDR3: TGTGCCAGCAGCGTAGGACCGTACACTGAAGCTTTCTTT.

This chain joins TRBV6-5 and TRBJ2-1; TRBD1 matches 9 bases. The CDR3 runs 15 residues. After removal of 6 bases from V and 7 bases from J, the junction contained 10 bases not matched to a gene. In germline, CDR1 is MNHEY, CDR2 SVGAGI. CDR3 nucleotide sequence: TGTGCCAGCAGGGCCCGGGAGACAGGGGGGAATGAGCAGTTCTTC. Translation gives CASRARETGGNEQFF.

This rearrangement joins TRBV27 to TRBJ1-1; tentatively, D is TRBD1 (5 bases). CDR3 length: 11 amino acids. V dropped 3 bases and J dropped 10 bases, with 9 bases sitting between them. Germline lookup yields CDR1 MNHEY and CDR2 SMNVEV (reference sequence). CDR3 nucleotides: TGTGCCAGCAGTTTTGGGGCAGGAGCTTTCTTT. Encoded protein: CASSFGAGAFF.

The J gene is TRBJ2-7, the V gene TRBV5-6; unclear D gene. CDR3 length: 15 residues. CDR1 is SGHDT, CDR2 YYEEEE, per germline. V was trimmed by 1 base and J by 1 base, leaving 12 bases between them. In DNA, the CDR3 is TGTGCCAGCAGCTTGTTCCTCGGTGAATCCTACGAGCAGTACTTC. Protein product: CASSLFLGESYEQYF.

The V and J genes are TRBV6-5 and TRBJ1-2, with D perhaps matching TRBD1 (5 bases). The CDR3 has 15 amino acids. V gave up 0 bases and J gave up 8 bases, with 16 bases separating them. In germline, CDR1 is MNHEY, CDR2 SVGAGI. Here the CDR3 reads CASSYSFGGSAGYTF. CDR3 in DNA: TGTGCCAGCAGTTACTCGTTCGGGGGGTCGGCCGGCTACACCTTC.

The chain couples TRBV5-4 to TRBJ1-3; D is unresolved. V gave up 4 bases and J gave up 3 bases, with 17 bases separating them. Germline CDR1 reads SGHNT; CDR2 reads YYREEE (reference sequence). CDR3 length equals 16 residues. The chain's CDR3 is CASSQESLRYGNTIYF. For the CDR3, the DNA is TGTGCCAGCAGCCAAGAGTCCCTTAGATATGGAAACACCATATATTTT.

V and J are TRBV29-1 and TRBJ1-2; 9 bases are a match to TRBD1. The CDR3 sequence is 14 residues long. CDR1 and CDR2 (germline): SQVTM, ANQGSEA. J was trimmed by 4 bases and V by 7 bases; bases with no gene match: 10. CDR3 nucleotides: TGCAGCGCCAGGACAGGGGAAATCGTCTATGGCTACACCTTC. It yields the protein CSARTGEIVYGYTF.